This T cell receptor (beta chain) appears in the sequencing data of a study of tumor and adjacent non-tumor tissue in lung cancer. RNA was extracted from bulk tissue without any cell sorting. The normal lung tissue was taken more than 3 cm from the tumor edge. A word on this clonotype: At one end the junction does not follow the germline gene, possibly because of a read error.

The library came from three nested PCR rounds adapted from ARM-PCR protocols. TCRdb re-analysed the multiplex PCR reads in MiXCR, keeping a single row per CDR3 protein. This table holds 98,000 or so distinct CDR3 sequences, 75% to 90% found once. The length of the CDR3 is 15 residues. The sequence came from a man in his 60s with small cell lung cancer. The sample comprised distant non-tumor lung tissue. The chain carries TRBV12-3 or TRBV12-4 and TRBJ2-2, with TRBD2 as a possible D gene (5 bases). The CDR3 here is CVSSFSGKDTGELFF. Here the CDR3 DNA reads TGTGTCAGCAGTTTCTCTGGGAAAGACACCGGGGAGTTGTTTTTT.